Shown below are 13 T cell receptor beta chains from a single sample sequenced in a study of metastatic and nonmetastatic thyroid tumors (dated by TCRdb to 2019 to 2021). No patient had received any treatment before thyroid surgery. The library was prepared using PCR. Sequencing was performed on an Illumina HiSeq 4000. TCRdb took the public reads, trimmed them with fastp at Q25, ran MiXCR for clone calling and kept in-frame beta chains. The sample table holds fewer than 12,000 clones, of which more than 25% were seen once. The ten largest clones represent roughly 9.8% of the sample. Material for sequencing was tumor tissue. The receptor source for this set is a female donor with papillary thyroid cancer or a benign thyroid nodule (not recorded which). Some clones in this sample may be carry-over from other donors' samples.

This sequence joins TRBV6-1 and TRBJ2-7; 9 bases line up with TRBD2. This CDR3 comprises 15 residues. Trimming removed 1 base from V and 3 bases from J; junction bases left unmatched: 4. The germline gives CDR1 MNHNS, CDR2 SASEGT. This CDR3 reads CASSEGLADLYEQYF. In nucleotides, the CDR3 is TGTGCCAGCAGTGAAGGACTAGCGGACCTCTACGAGCAGTACTTC.

On this clone itself: One end of the junction varies from germline; a read error may be responsible. The chain is built from TRBV5-6 and TRBJ2-3; possible D gene TRBD2, 8 bases. Per the germline V gene, CDR1 is SGHDT and CDR2 is YYEEEE. This CDR3 has 16 amino acids. CDR3 loop: CASSLTWGGGTDRQYF. In nucleotides, the CDR3 is TGTGCCAGCAGCTTGACCTGGGGCGGGGGGACAGATAGGCAGTATTTT.

This clone was observed many times. One base away lies a much larger clone, so this may be a sequencing read error. Within the sample, other DNA sequences also encode this same CDR3. This chain uses TRBV24-1 with TRBJ2-3; TRBD1 is a possible D gene (5 bases). The CDR3 is 14 amino acids. Germline V gene sequence: CDR1 KGHDR, CDR2 SFDVKD. With 3 bases removed from V and 5 bases from J, the gap between germline ends came to 11 bases. CDR3 in amino acids: CATSDLHRQDTQYF. The CDR3 bases are TGTGCCACCAGTGATCTGCACAGGCAAGATACGCAGTATTTT.

This chain joins TRBV19 and TRBJ1-2; D is uncertain. The germline V gene encodes CDR1 LNHDA and CDR2 SQIVND (reference sequence). Trimming removed 4 bases at V and 4 bases at J, with 16 bases between. This CDR3 spans 15 amino acids. DNA for the CDR3: TGTGCCAGTAGTAGAGACATTCTATCCGTCTATGGCTACACCTTC. It is translated as CASSRDILSVYGYTF. The complete variable domain, with remaining parts taken from reference TRBV19 and TRBJ1-2, reads DGGITQSPKYLFRKEGQNVTLSCEQNLNHDAMYWYRQDPGQGLRLIYYSQIVNDFQKGDIAEGYSVSREKKESFPLTVTSAQKNPTAFYLCASSRDILSVYGYTFGSGTRLTVV.

Concerning this clone: The germline gene is not matched at one end of the junction; a read error may be the cause. V usage is TRBV6-1 and J usage is TRBJ2-7; a possible D gene is TRBD1 (7 bases). Germline V CDR1 and CDR2: MNHNS, SASEGT. The CDR3 is 12 amino acids. The CDR3 DNA is TGTGCCAGCAGCTTCGACAGGGACTCTGGTAACTTC. Protein: CASSFDRDSGNF.

This rearrangement joins TRBV6-5 to TRBJ2-7; TRBD2 agrees at 8 bases. CDR1 is MNHEY and CDR2 is SVGAGI in the germline V gene. The CDR3 contains 15 residues. V shed 0 bases and J 4 bases; nucleotides not matched to a gene: 5. The CDR3 loop is CASSYSAGGEYEQYF. The CDR3 bases are TGTGCCAGCAGTTACTCGGCGGGAGGAGAATACGAGCAGTACTTC.

This clone has only a few counts. The rearrangement joins TRBV6-1 to TRBJ1-6, with D tentatively TRBD1 (5 bases). The V gene lost 7 bases and the J gene lost 9 bases, with 16 bases spanning the gap. The germline CDR1 and CDR2 sequences are MNHNS and SASEGT. This CDR3 contains 14 residues. CDR3 in amino acids: CASTSGDLASPLHF. In DNA, the CDR3 is TGTGCCAGCACCTCTGGGGACCTCGCTTCACCCCTCCACTTT.

This clone was picked up a small number of times. This chain uses TRBV2 with TRBJ1-6; no firm D call. V was cut by 4 bases and J by 7 bases, with 5 bases left in between. CDR1 is SNHLY and CDR2 is FYNNEI in the germline V gene. The length of the CDR3 is 12 residues. The CDR3 DNA is TGTGCCAGCAGTGTTGGGAATTCACCCCTCCACTTT. It yields the protein CASSVGNSPLHF.

This clone ranks as medium-sized. The chain joins TRBV5-1 to TRBJ1-6; 7 bases agree with TRBD1. The CDR3 contains 14 residues. The trim removed 5 bases at V and 9 bases at J, leaving 8 bases unmatched. Germline-derived CDR1 and CDR2 are SGHRS and YFSETQ. The CDR3 nucleotides read TGCGCCAGCAGAGCCGGGACAGAAATTTCACCCCTCCACTTT. This encodes CASRAGTEISPLHF.

The sample holds a few counts of this clone. This rearrangement joins TRBV10-2 to TRBJ1-2; 7 nucleotides line up with TRBD1. Per germline, CDR1 WSHSY and CDR2 SAAADI. This CDR3 contains 13 residues. J lost 6 bases, V lost 6 bases, and 7 bases had no gene match. CDR3 loop: CASRRGTEDGYTF. The CDR3 DNA is TGCGCCAGCAGAAGAGGGACAGAAGATGGCTACACCTTC.

The rearrangement uses TRBV28 and TRBJ2-1, with D perhaps matching TRBD1 (8 bases). With 3 bases removed from V and 4 bases from J, the gap between germline ends came to 13 bases. The germline gives CDR1 MDHEN, CDR2 SYDVKM. The CDR3 runs to 15 residues. Here the CDR3 DNA reads TGTGCCAGCAGTTTCACAGGGGGGGGTTACAATGAGCAGTTCTTC. Translating it yields CASSFTGGGYNEQFF.

Sample share makes this clone medium-sized. The genes are TRBV5-1 and TRBJ1-2; D unclear. Looked up from germline, CDR1 is SGHRS and CDR2 is YFSETQ. CDR3 length: 12 amino acids. V was shortened by 0 bases and J by 4 bases, with 4 bases between the two germline ends. The CDR3 sequence: CASSLESYGYTF. CDR3 bases: TGCGCCAGCAGCTTGGAGAGCTATGGCTACACCTTC.

Only a few counts were recorded for this clone. The rearrangement joins TRBV7-3 to TRBJ2-1; 7 nucleotides align to TRBD2. Losses at the gene ends were 2 bases for V and 8 bases for J; bases not matched to a gene: 6. The CDR3 covers 14 residues. Germline V gene data show CDR1 as SGHTA and CDR2 as FQGTGA. The CDR3 DNA follows: TGTGCCAGCAGCTTAGCGGGAGTAAATGATGAGCAGTTCTTC. It is translated as CASSLAGVNDEQFF.